This paragraph covers one T cell receptor beta chain sequence. Trimming at V came to 4 bases and at J to 4 bases, leaving 8 bases not matched to a gene. Germline assignment: CDR1 WNHNN and CDR2 SYGVQD (reference sequence). CDR3 length: 16 amino acids. The sample belongs to a study of blood T cell repertoires in COVID-19. Clones were sequenced by immunoSEQ multiplex PCR, and TCRdb holds only the in-frame ones, with some missing. The sample has 250,000 to 400,000 clones, approximately 90% seen once; the top ten hold 1.6%. The receptor was isolated from a woman aged 25 to 39 with COVID-19, enrolled during active disease. The sequencing sample was made of peripheral blood. The V call is TRBV10-1, the J call TRBJ2-3; 10 bases are a match to TRBD2. DNA of the CDR3: TGCGCCAGCAGTGGGGCACTAGCGGGGAGGTCAGATACGCAGTATTTT. Translating it yields CASSGALAGRSDTQYF.